Following are 2 T cell receptor beta chains from one sample sequenced in a study of Graves' ophthalmopathy and Graves' hyperthyroidism. Using RNA transcripts, the TCR beta CDR3 regions were amplified. Following a first-round RT-PCR that used HTBI primers, a second-round multiplex PCR was carried out. Each CDR3 protein gets one entry after TCRdb re-called the multiplex PCR reads with MiXCR. The data hold more than 550,000 distinct CDR3 sequences, with about 38% observed a single time. The sequencing input was peripheral blood. Source of these receptors: an adult man with Graves' ophthalmopathy.

The sample holds many counts of this clonotype. The chain combines TRBV9 with TRBJ1-1; the D gene is possibly TRBD1 (6 bases). The V end was cut by 4 bases, the J end by 1 base, with 17 bases between. The CDR3 runs to 16 residues. Germline CDR1 is SGDLS and CDR2 is YYNGEE. DNA for the CDR3: TGTGCCAGCAGCCCCCGTGGAGGGGGGACGAACACTGAAGCTTTCTTT. Translating it yields CASSPRGGGTNTEAFF.

In this sample, this clonotype turned up once. A single base separates this from a much larger clone, so it may be a read error. This chain uses TRBV5-1 with TRBJ1-1; D is unclear. The CDR3 consists of 14 residues. Looked up from germline, CDR1 is SGHRS and CDR2 is YFSETQ. DNA for the CDR3: TGCACCAGCAGCAAGGATCCGGGGAACACTGAAGCTTTCTTT. Its protein product is CTSSKDPGNTEAFF.